The 31 T cell receptor beta chains presented below share a single source sample, sequenced in a study of CD8 T cells in Susac syndrome. The RNA input was about 0.5 to 1 ug, and it was reverse transcribed with random hexamers. Using its own MiXCR run on the immunoSEQ multiplex PCR reads, TCRdb lists one record per CDR3 protein. Of about 130,000 distinct CDR3 sequences listed, 95% are singletons. Input material: CD8+ T cells from PBMCs. Receptors originate from a human donor with Susac syndrome.

This clonotype was found once. The chain carries TRBV7-3 and TRBJ2-6; D not resolved. Per germline, CDR1 SGHTA and CDR2 FQGTGA. CDR3 size: 13 residues. V was pared by 6 bases and J by 2 bases, with 5 bases between. The chain's CDR3 is CASRGTGANVLTF. CDR3 nucleotides: TGTGCCAGCAGGGGGACTGGGGCCAACGTCCTGACTTTC.

J is TRBJ2-7 and V is TRBV28; TRBD1 matches 7 bases. Germline V gene data show CDR1 as MDHEN and CDR2 as SYDVKM. With 7 bases clipped from V and 3 bases from J, the junction kept 6 bases outside the gene matches. CDR3 size: 13 residues. CDR3 DNA: TGTGCCAGCAACGAGGGACAGATCTACGAGCAGTACTTC. As protein: CASNEGQIYEQYF.

This chain joins TRBV27 and TRBJ2-2; 7 nucleotides align to TRBD1. With V trimmed by 3 bases and J by 2 bases, 3 bases remained unmatched. The CDR3 runs to 15 residues. The germline CDR1 and CDR2 sequences are MNHEY and SMNVEV (reference sequence). CDR3 DNA sequence: TGTGCCAGCAGTTTCTGGACAGGCAACACCGGGGAGCTGTTTTTT. Protein: CASSFWTGNTGELFF.

The chain recombines TRBV5-6 with TRBJ1-5; the D is unclear. The CDR3 consists of 13 residues. Germline V CDR1 and CDR2: SGHDT, YYEEEE. The V and J ends lost 2 bases and 6 bases respectively, with 9 bases between them. DNA of the CDR3: TGTGCCAGCAGCTTAGGTTGGGGTCAGCCCCAGCATTTT. This encodes CASSLGWGQPQHF.

This sequence joins TRBV11-2 and TRBJ2-7; the D gene could be TRBD1 or TRBD2 (5 bases each). Germline values: CDR1 SGHAT, CDR2 FQNNGV. This CDR3 region has 15 residues. V was shortened by 5 bases and J by 2 bases, with 16 bases between the two germline ends. The CDR3 is CASSLSGTGPYEQYF. CDR3 DNA: TGTGCCAGCAGCCTCTCCGGGACCGGACCCTACGAGCAGTACTTC. The full variable domain, completed using reference TRBV11-2 and TRBJ2-7, is EAGVAQSPRYKIIEKRQSVAFWCNPISGHATLYWYQQILGQGPKLLIQFQNNGVVDDSQLPKDRFSAERLKGVDSTLKIQPAKLEDSAVYLCASSLSGTGPYEQYFGPGTRLTVT.

The CDR3 loop is CSARGGGTGELFF. CDR3 DNA: TGCAGTGCTAGAGGAGGGGGGACGGGGGAGCTGTTTTTT. The V call is TRBV20-1, the J call TRBJ2-2; the D call may be TRBD1 or TRBD2 (6 bases each). The CDR3 has 13 amino acids. The germline CDR1 and CDR2 sequences are DFQATT and SNEGSKA (reference sequence). V lost 1 base and J lost 8, with 11 bases in between.

This clonotype came up a few times. The chain joins TRBV5-4 to TRBJ2-7; D is unresolved. Germline V gene lookup returns CDR1 SGHNT and CDR2 YYREEE (reference sequence). The CDR3 runs 13 residues. The V end lost 4 bases, the J end lost 5 bases, and 13 bases lay between the germline ends. CDR3 nucleotides: TGTGCCAGCAGCCTTTTAGTCGGGCACGAGCAGTACTTC. Amino acids: CASSLLVGHEQYF.

This sequence joins TRBV29-1 and TRBJ1-2; 7 nucleotides match TRBD1. With V trimmed by 8 bases and J by 6 bases, 15 bases remained unmatched. CDR3 length: 14 residues. The germline V gene encodes CDR1 SQVTM and CDR2 ANQGSEA. The CDR3 reads CSSNPDRVSDGYTF. The CDR3 nucleotides are TGCAGCTCCAACCCCGACAGGGTGTCGGATGGCTACACCTTC.

The rearrangement joins TRBV30 to TRBJ1-1; D ambiguous. The germline V and J ends were trimmed by 1 base and 1 base, with 7 bases remaining between them. The CDR3 has 13 residues. CDR1 is GTSNPN, CDR2 SVGIG, per germline (reference sequence). CDR3 protein: CAWSGTGNTEAFF. CDR3 sequence (DNA): TGTGCCTGGAGTGGGACGGGGAACACTGAAGCTTTCTTT.

This sequence joins TRBV25-1 and TRBJ1-4, with D possibly matching TRBD1 (5 bases). CDR1 MGHDK and CDR2 SYGVNS come from the germline V gene. The ends were cut back, 2 bases at V and 8 bases at J, with 12 bases in the middle. This CDR3 has 14 amino acids. CDR3 sequence reads: CASSEGGTLEKLFF. CDR3 sequence (DNA): TGTGCCAGCAGTGAAGGGGGTACCTTGGAAAAACTGTTTTTT.

V and J are TRBV27 and TRBJ1-2; tentatively, D is TRBD1 (5 bases). Germline lookup yields CDR1 MNHEY and CDR2 SMNVEV (reference sequence). The germline V and J ends were trimmed by 0 bases and 0 bases, with 14 bases remaining between them. CDR3 length equals 17 residues. The CDR3 DNA is TGTGCCAGCAGTTTATCTCCTCGGGGCAGCCCTAACTATGGCTACACCTTC. This translates into CASSLSPRGSPNYGYTF.

The V and J genes are TRBV9 and TRBJ1-1; no clear D. V lost 3 bases to trimming and J lost 4 bases, with 16 bases between them. The CDR3 is 15 amino acids. Germline CDR1 is SGDLS and CDR2 is YYNGEE. CDR3 sequence (DNA): TGTGCCAGCAGCGCTTCCAACGTGGGGAGCACTGAAGCTTTCTTT. Translating gives CASSASNVGSTEAFF.

The chain combines TRBV29-1 with TRBJ1-5; possibly TRBD1 for D (6 bases). CDR3 size: 16 residues. V was cut by 8 bases and J by 3 bases, with 23 bases left in between. The germline gives CDR1 SQVTM, CDR2 ANQGSEA. As DNA, the CDR3 is TGCAGCCCCTGTGGGGCAGGGGTCTTGAACAATCAGCCCCAGCATTTT. Translated: CSPCGAGVLNNQPQHF.

The chain is built from TRBV27 and TRBJ1-2; D remains unclear. Germline V gene data show CDR1 as MNHEY and CDR2 as SMNVEV (reference sequence). The CDR3 runs to 15 residues. Trimming stripped 5 bases from V and 3 bases from J, with 16 bases between. CDR3 protein: CASSPSWRTDYGYTF. The DNA for the CDR3 is TGTGCCAGCAGTCCGAGCTGGAGAACAGACTATGGCTACACCTTC.

V is TRBV29-1 and J is TRBJ2-1; 8 bases fit TRBD2. This CDR3 region has 15 residues. The germline V gene has CDR1 SQVTM and CDR2 ANQGSEA. J lost 5 bases, V lost 1 base, and 7 bases had no gene match. CDR3 nucleotides: TGCAGCGTTGAAGCGGCGGGAGGACCCCACAATGAGCAGTTCTTC. Protein product: CSVEAAGGPHNEQFF.

The chain employs TRBV19 and TRBJ1-2; D gene unclear. The CDR3 extends over 12 amino acids. Trimming cost V 2 bases and J 4 bases, with 5 bases left between them. CDR1 is LNHDA and CDR2 is SQIVND in the germline V gene (reference sequence). The CDR3 DNA is TGTGCCAGTAGTATATCGGGCTATGGCTACACCTTC. Its translation: CASSISGYGYTF.

The chain links TRBV14 to TRBJ2-3, with 11 bases aligning to TRBD2. J gave up 0 bases and V 0 bases, and 11 bases lay outside the gene matches. CDR1 and CDR2 from the germline V gene are SGHDN and FVKESK. The CDR3 covers 20 residues. The CDR3 spells CASSQDVLAGAGASTDTQYF. The CDR3 nucleotides read TGTGCCAGCAGCCAAGATGTACTAGCGGGAGCAGGGGCTAGCACAGATACGCAGTATTTT.

The chain carries TRBV12-3 or TRBV12-4 and TRBJ2-1, with D possibly TRBD2 on 5 matching bases. Trimming left V 8 bases short and J 12 bases short, with 14 bases between. The CDR3 has 11 residues. The CDR3 sequence: CASGPGSAQFF. The CDR3 nucleotides are TGTGCCAGCGGCCCGGGGTCAGCGCAGTTCTTC.

The chain links TRBV15 to TRBJ1-5, with D perhaps TRBD1 (6 bases). The germline gives CDR1 LNHNV, CDR2 YYDKDF (reference sequence). The length of the CDR3 is 15 residues. The ends were cut back, 0 bases at V and 6 bases at J, with 12 bases in the middle. The CDR3, as DNA: TGTGCCACCAGCAGAGAGTTGGGGGCGAGTCAGCCCCAGCATTTT. As protein: CATSRELGASQPQHF.

J is TRBJ2-7 and V is TRBV6-4; no definite D call. Germline V gene sequence: CDR1 MRHNA, CDR2 SNTAGT. Trimming removed 2 bases from V and 5 bases from J, with 4 bases in between. The CDR3 consists of 11 residues. Here the CDR3 DNA reads TGTGCCAGCAGTGACGGAAACGAGCAGTACTTC. Translation gives CASSDGNEQYF.

The DNA for the CDR3 is TGTGCCAGCACCGTTACTACCGGGCCTCAAGAGACCCAGTACTTC. It yields the protein CASTVTTGPQETQYF. J is TRBJ2-5 and V is TRBV5-8; D remains unclear. The CDR3 length is 15 residues. The V and J ends lost 6 bases and 2 bases respectively, with 17 bases between them. The germline gives CDR1 SGHTS, CDR2 YDEGEE.

This sequence joins TRBV29-1 and TRBJ1-1; D is perhaps TRBD1 (5 bases). Germline V CDR1 and CDR2: SQVTM, ANQGSEA. This CDR3 has 15 residues. CDR3 protein: CAYYHLGRDSPEAFF. The DNA of the CDR3 is TGCGCCTACTACCACCTCGGCAGGGACTCACCTGAAGCTTTCTTT.

The chain combines TRBV13 with TRBJ2-3; TRBD1 is a possible D gene (6 bases). The germline V and J ends were trimmed by 5 bases and 5 bases, with 11 bases remaining between them. This CDR3 has 13 residues. Germline V gene sequence: CDR1 PRHDT, CDR2 FYEKMQ (reference sequence). CDR3 nucleotide sequence: TGTGCCAGCAGCCAGGGGTCGATAGATACGCAGTATTTT. Its protein product is CASSQGSIDTQYF.

J is TRBJ2-7 and V is TRBV18, with 9 bases fitting TRBD1. This CDR3 region has 14 residues. J gave up 5 bases and V 4 bases, and 6 bases lay outside the gene matches. The germline V gene encodes CDR1 KGHSH and CDR2 LQKENI. This CDR3 is CASSLRTGVHEQYF. CDR3 DNA sequence: TGTGCCAGCTCACTTCGGACAGGGGTACACGAGCAGTACTTC. The complete variable domain, with remaining parts taken from reference TRBV18 and TRBJ2-7, reads NAGVMQNPRHLVRRRGQEARLRCSPMKGHSHVYWYRQLPEEGLKFMVYLQKENIIDESGMPKERFSAEFPKEGPSILRIQQVVRGDSAAYFCASSLRTGVHEQYFGPGTRLTVT.

V usage is TRBV5-1 and J usage is TRBJ1-1; unclear D gene. V was clipped by 4 bases and J by 8 bases, with 18 bases between them. Per the germline V gene, CDR1 is SGHRS and CDR2 is YFSETQ. CDR3 size: 14 residues. CDR3 nucleotide sequence: TGCGCCAGCAGCCCCGGAGAAGGCGGAGAGGAAGCTTTCTTT. Its translation: CASSPGEGGEEAFF. Variable domain in full (rest from reference TRBV5-1 and TRBJ1-1): KAGVTQTPRYLIKTRGQQVTLSCSPISGHRSVSWYQQTPGQGLQFLFEYFSETQRNKGNFPGRFSGRQFSNSRSEMNVSTLELGDSALYLCASSPGEGGEEAFFGQGTRLTVV.

This clonotype was detected once. The chain employs TRBV5-1 and TRBJ2-5; a possible D gene is TRBD1 (5 bases). This CDR3 is 15 amino acids long. Deletions cut 5 bases from V and 5 bases from J, with 19 bases between. Germline V gene data show CDR1 as SGHRS and CDR2 as YFSETQ. The CDR3 region is CASRILAEQGETQYF. The CDR3 DNA reads as TGCGCCAGCAGGATTCTCGCGGAGCAGGGCGAGACCCAGTACTTC.

This rearrangement joins TRBV6-5 to TRBJ2-1, with TRBD1 as a possible D gene (7 bases). Germline lookup yields CDR1 MNHEY and CDR2 SVGAGI. The CDR3 spans 13 residues. Trimming cost V 5 bases and J 15 bases, with 20 bases left between them. Here the CDR3 DNA reads TGTGCCAGCAGTACTTCAGGGGCAGGGGGACTGTTCTTC. It translates to CASSTSGAGGLFF.

V gene TRBV28 combines with J gene TRBJ2-1, with 8 bases that match TRBD1. With 0 bases clipped from V and 5 bases from J, the junction kept 0 bases outside the gene matches. Germline loops: CDR1 MDHEN, CDR2 SYDVKM. The CDR3 is 14 residues long. This CDR3 reads CASSLWTGDNEQFF. The CDR3 nucleotides read TGTGCCAGCAGTTTATGGACAGGGGACAATGAGCAGTTCTTC.

This clonotype was observed once. The chain carries TRBV30 and TRBJ1-1; D gene uncertain. In germline, CDR1 is GTSNPN, CDR2 SVGIG (reference sequence). The V and J ends lost 2 bases and 1 base respectively, with 8 bases between them. This CDR3 comprises 13 residues. The CDR3 nucleotides are TGTGCCTGGAGTCGTGGTGGGAACACTGAAGCTTTCTTT. Its translation is CAWSRGGNTEAFF.

The DNA for the CDR3 is TGCGCCAGCAGTTGGACAGAGTCGAACACTGAAGCTTTCTTT. Its translation is CASSWTESNTEAFF. V usage is TRBV5-1 and J usage is TRBJ1-1; the D gene is possibly TRBD1 (6 bases). CDR1 SGHRS and CDR2 YFSETQ come from the germline V gene. Trimming took off 5 bases at V and 1 base at J, with 12 bases between the two ends. This CDR3 region has 14 residues.

The genes are TRBV4-1 and TRBJ1-1, with D unresolved. The CDR3 spans 13 residues. V lost 4 bases to trimming and J lost 4 bases, with 10 bases between them. CDR1 and CDR2 from the germline V gene are MGHRA and YSYEKL. CDR3 DNA sequence: TGCGCCAGCAGCCCGCGTGAAGCCACTGAAGCTTTCTTT. Translated: CASSPREATEAFF.